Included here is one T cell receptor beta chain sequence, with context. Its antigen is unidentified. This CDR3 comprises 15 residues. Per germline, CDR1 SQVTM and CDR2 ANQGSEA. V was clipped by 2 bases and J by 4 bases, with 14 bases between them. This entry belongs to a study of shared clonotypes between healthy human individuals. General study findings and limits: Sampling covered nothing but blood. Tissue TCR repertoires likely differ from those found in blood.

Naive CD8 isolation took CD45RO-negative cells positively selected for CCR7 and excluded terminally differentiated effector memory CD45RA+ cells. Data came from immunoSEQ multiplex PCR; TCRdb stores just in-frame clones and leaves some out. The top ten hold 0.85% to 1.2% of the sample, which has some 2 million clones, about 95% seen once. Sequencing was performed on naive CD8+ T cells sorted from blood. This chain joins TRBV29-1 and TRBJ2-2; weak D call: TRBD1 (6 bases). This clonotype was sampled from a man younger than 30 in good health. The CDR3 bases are TGCAGCGTTGAAAGGCCAGGGGAAGGCACCGGGGAGCTGTTTTTT. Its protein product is CSVERPGEGTGELFF.